This is a list of T cell receptor beta chains from one sample in a study of blood T cell repertoires in COVID-19. TCRdb keeps only in-frame clones here, not all; method: immunoSEQ multiplex PCR. The data hold 250,000 or so clones, with around nine tenths observed a single time. Sequences were obtained from peripheral blood. The receptors here all came from a young man with COVID-19, enrolled during active disease. Each CDR3 is given with its conserved first and last residue. D genes are given only for firm matches. Clone sizes are given selectively: once, few, many, or a class where the clone is expanded.

J gene: TRBJ1-6; D gene: TRBD1; V gene: TRBV4-2; clone size: many; CDR3 protein: CASSQELGTGGSPLHF; CDR3 DNA: TGTGCCAGCAGCCAAGAACTGGGGACAGGGGGATCACCCCTCCACTTT
J gene: TRBJ2-2; D gene: TRBD1; V gene: TRBV9; clone size: .; CDR3 protein: CASSATGFTGELFF; CDR3 DNA: TGTGCCAGCAGCGCGACAGGGTTCACCGGGGAGCTGTTTTTT
J gene: TRBJ1-6; D gene: .; V gene: TRBV19; clone size: .; CDR3 protein: CASTRDIGSPLHF; CDR3 DNA: TGTGCCAGTACGAGGGACATAGGTTCACCCCTCCACTTT
J gene: TRBJ2-7; D gene: TRBD2; V gene: TRBV3-1/TRBV3-2; clone size: .; CDR3 protein: CASSQQAGVSYEQYF; CDR3 DNA: TGTGCCAGCAGCCAACAAGCGGGGGTATCCTACGAGCAGTACTTC
J gene: TRBJ1-2; D gene: .; V gene: TRBV9; clone size: .; CDR3 protein: CASSADVAGSGYGYTF; CDR3 DNA: TGTGCCAGCAGCGCAGATGTGGCGGGGTCGGGCTATGGCTACACCTTC
J gene: TRBJ2-4; D gene: TRBD1; V gene: TRBV5-5; clone size: .; CDR3 protein: CASSLRDRQLDLAKNIQYF; CDR3 DNA: TGTGCCAGCAGCTTAAGGGACAGACAACTTGATTTAGCCAAAAACATTCAGTACTTC
J gene: TRBJ1-4; D gene: .; V gene: TRBV30; clone size: .; CDR3 protein: CAWSPRAEKLFF; CDR3 DNA: TGTGCCTGGAGTCCCCGAGCTGAAAAACTGTTTTTT
J gene: TRBJ1-1; D gene: .; V gene: TRBV15; clone size: .; CDR3 protein: CATSRDPQGMNTEAFF; CDR3 DNA: TGTGCCACCAGCAGAGACCCTCAGGGCATGAACACTGAAGCTTTCTTT
J gene: TRBJ2-1; D gene: TRBD1; V gene: TRBV4-1; clone size: .; CDR3 protein: CASSYVGGYDEQFF; CDR3 DNA: TGCGCCAGCAGCTACGTAGGGGGCTATGATGAGCAGTTCTTC
J gene: TRBJ2-7; D gene: TRBD2; V gene: TRBV19; clone size: .; CDR3 protein: CASSIRPGGPYEQYF; CDR3 DNA: TGTGCCAGTAGTATTAGACCGGGGGGGCCGTACGAGCAGTACTTC
J gene: TRBJ1-5; D gene: TRBD1; V gene: TRBV6-5; clone size: .; CDR3 protein: CASRNNQGDQPQHF; CDR3 DNA: TGTGCCAGCAGAAACAATCAGGGGGATCAGCCCCAGCATTTT
J gene: TRBJ1-3; D gene: .; V gene: TRBV6-2/TRBV6-3; clone size: .; CDR3 protein: CASSYSRGWASGNTIYF; CDR3 DNA: TGTGCCAGCAGTTACTCGCGAGGGTGGGCCTCTGGAAACACCATATATTTT
J gene: TRBJ2-7; D gene: TRBD2; V gene: TRBV3-1/TRBV3-2; clone size: .; CDR3 protein: CASSQGSRAGGPYEQYF; CDR3 DNA: TGTGCCAGCAGCCAAGGGAGTCGGGCGGGGGGGCCATACGAGCAGTACTTC
J gene: TRBJ1-4; D gene: .; V gene: TRBV29-1; clone size: .; CDR3 protein: CSVEDRGNSEKLFF; CDR3 DNA: TGCAGCGTTGAAGATCGGGGGAATAGCGAAAAACTGTTTTTT
J gene: TRBJ2-2; D gene: .; V gene: TRBV19; clone size: .; CDR3 protein: CASTGTVNTGELFF; CDR3 DNA: TGTGCCAGCACCGGGACTGTGAACACCGGGGAGCTGTTTTTT
J gene: TRBJ2-1; D gene: TRBD2; V gene: TRBV9; clone size: .; CDR3 protein: CASSVDGSGGASHNEQFF; CDR3 DNA: TGTGCCAGCAGCGTAGATGGTAGCGGGGGGGCCAGCCACAATGAGCAGTTCTTC
J gene: TRBJ2-2; D gene: .; V gene: TRBV30; clone size: .; CDR3 protein: CAWSQVPGELFF; CDR3 DNA: TGTGCCTGGAGTCAGGTTCCCGGGGAGCTGTTTTTT
J gene: TRBJ2-2; D gene: .; V gene: TRBV24-1; clone size: few; CDR3 protein: CATSDWSGANTGELFF; CDR3 DNA: TGTGCCACCAGTGATTGGTCAGGGGCAAACACCGGGGAGCTGTTTTTT
J gene: TRBJ2-3; D gene: .; V gene: TRBV6-1; clone size: .; CDR3 protein: CASSDLDRRHTDTQYF; CDR3 DNA: TGTGCCAGCAGTGACCTCGACAGGAGACACACAGATACGCAGTATTTT
J gene: TRBJ1-1; D gene: TRBD1; V gene: TRBV14; clone size: .; CDR3 protein: CASSPYRGRGTEAFF; CDR3 DNA: TGTGCCAGCAGCCCCTACAGGGGGCGGGGGACTGAAGCTTTCTTT
J gene: TRBJ1-1; D gene: TRBD1; V gene: TRBV10-3; clone size: .; CDR3 protein: CAISETGGSNTEAFF; CDR3 DNA: TGTGCCATCAGTGAGACAGGGGGTTCGAACACTGAAGCTTTCTTT
J gene: TRBJ2-5; D gene: TRBD2; V gene: TRBV2; clone size: .; CDR3 protein: CASNLFGGGYF; CDR3 DNA: TGTGCCAGCAATCTGTTCGGGGGGGGATACTTC
J gene: TRBJ2-1; D gene: TRBD1; V gene: TRBV4-1; clone size: .; CDR3 protein: CASSQVAGTAYYNEQFF; CDR3 DNA: TGCGCCAGCAGCCAAGTAGCCGGGACAGCATACTACAATGAGCAGTTCTTC
J gene: TRBJ2-5; D gene: .; V gene: TRBV7-9; clone size: .; CDR3 protein: CASSFYLETQYF; CDR3 DNA: TGTGCCAGCAGCTTTTATTTGGAGACCCAGTACTTC
J gene: TRBJ1-1; D gene: .; V gene: TRBV27; clone size: .; CDR3 protein: CASSYNGGGNTEAFF; CDR3 DNA: TGTGCCAGCAGCTATAATGGGGGGGGGAACACTGAAGCTTTCTTT
J gene: TRBJ1-6; D gene: TRBD1; V gene: TRBV7-9; clone size: .; CDR3 protein: CASSFKDRGDSPLHF; CDR3 DNA: TGTGCCAGCAGCTTCAAAGACAGGGGAGATTCACCCCTCCACTTT
J gene: TRBJ2-7; D gene: .; V gene: TRBV3-1/TRBV3-2; clone size: .; CDR3 protein: CASSRPGGLYEQYF; CDR3 DNA: TGTGCCAGCAGCCGGCCCGGCGGGCTCTACGAGCAGTACTTC
J gene: TRBJ1-2; D gene: TRBD1; V gene: TRBV29-1; clone size: .; CDR3 protein: CSAQQIRDRDYGYTF; CDR3 DNA: TGCAGCGCCCAACAGATTCGGGACAGGGACTATGGCTACACCTTC
J gene: TRBJ1-2; D gene: .; V gene: TRBV7-9; clone size: few; CDR3 protein: CASSLVGGHYGYTF; CDR3 DNA: TGTGCCAGCAGCTTAGTGGGAGGGCACTATGGCTACACCTTC
J gene: TRBJ2-3; D gene: .; V gene: TRBV10-3; clone size: .; CDR3 protein: CAISETGTDTQYF; CDR3 DNA: TGTGCCATCAGTGAGACAGGAACAGATACGCAGTATTTT
J gene: TRBJ2-3; D gene: TRBD2; V gene: TRBV10-1; clone size: .; CDR3 protein: CASSEGGGTDTQYF; CDR3 DNA: TGCGCCAGCAGTGAGGGGGGGGGCACAGATACGCAGTATTTT
J gene: TRBJ1-2; D gene: TRBD1; V gene: TRBV19; clone size: .; CDR3 protein: CASTSGQVTDYGYTF; CDR3 DNA: TGTGCCAGTACCTCGGGACAGGTGACGGACTATGGCTACACCTTC
J gene: TRBJ1-3; D gene: .; V gene: TRBV6-5; clone size: .; CDR3 protein: CASSPGVAGNTIYF; CDR3 DNA: TGTGCCAGCAGTCCAGGGGTAGCGGGAAACACCATATATTTT
J gene: TRBJ2-7; D gene: TRBD2; V gene: TRBV2; clone size: few; CDR3 protein: CASSEMVAGGLDEQYF; CDR3 DNA: TGTGCCAGCAGTGAAATGGTGGCGGGGGGGCTCGACGAGCAGTACTTC
J gene: TRBJ1-2; D gene: TRBD1; V gene: TRBV6-1; clone size: .; CDR3 protein: CASSDRGPVRGYTF; CDR3 DNA: TGTGCCAGCAGTGACAGGGGGCCGGTGAGAGGCTACACCTTC